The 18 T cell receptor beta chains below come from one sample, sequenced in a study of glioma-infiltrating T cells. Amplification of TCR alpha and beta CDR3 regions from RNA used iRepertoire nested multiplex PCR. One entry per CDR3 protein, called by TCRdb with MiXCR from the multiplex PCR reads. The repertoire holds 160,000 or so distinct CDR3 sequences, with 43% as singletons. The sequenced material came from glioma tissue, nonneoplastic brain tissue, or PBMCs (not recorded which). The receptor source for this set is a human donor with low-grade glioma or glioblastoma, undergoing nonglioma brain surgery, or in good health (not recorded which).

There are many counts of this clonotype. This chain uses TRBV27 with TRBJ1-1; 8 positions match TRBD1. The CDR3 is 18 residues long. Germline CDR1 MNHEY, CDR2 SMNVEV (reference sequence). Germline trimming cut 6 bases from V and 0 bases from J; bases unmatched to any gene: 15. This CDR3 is CASRNRRQGSFLNTEAFF. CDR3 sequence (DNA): TGTGCCAGCAGAAACCGACGACAGGGGTCATTCCTGAACACTGAAGCTTTCTTT.

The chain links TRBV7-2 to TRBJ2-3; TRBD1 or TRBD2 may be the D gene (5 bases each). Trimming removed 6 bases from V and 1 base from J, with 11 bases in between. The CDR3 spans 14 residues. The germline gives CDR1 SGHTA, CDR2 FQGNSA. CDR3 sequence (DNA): TGTGCCAGCAGTTATCCGGGACGCACAGATACGCAGTATTTT. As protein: CASSYPGRTDTQYF. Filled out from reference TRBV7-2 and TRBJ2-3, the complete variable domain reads GAGVSQSPSNKVTEKGKDVELRCDPISGHTALYWYRQSLGQGLEFLIYFQGNSAPDKSGLPSDRFSAERTGGSVSTLTIQRTQQEDSAVYLCASSYPGRTDTQYFGPGTRLTVL.

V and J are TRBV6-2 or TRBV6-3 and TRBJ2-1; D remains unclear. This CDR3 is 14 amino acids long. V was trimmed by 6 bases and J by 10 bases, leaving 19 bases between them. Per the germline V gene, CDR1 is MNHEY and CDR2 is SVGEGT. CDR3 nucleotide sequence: TGTGCCAGCAGCCTTACCATTGGACGCGCGGAGCAGTTCTTC. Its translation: CASSLTIGRAEQFF.

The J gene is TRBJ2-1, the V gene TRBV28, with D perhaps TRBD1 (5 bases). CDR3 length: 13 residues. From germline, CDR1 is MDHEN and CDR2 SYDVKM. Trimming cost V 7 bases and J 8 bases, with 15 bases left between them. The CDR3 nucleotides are TGTGCCAGCAAGTTCACAGGTACCTATGAGCAGTTCTTC. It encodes CASKFTGTYEQFF.

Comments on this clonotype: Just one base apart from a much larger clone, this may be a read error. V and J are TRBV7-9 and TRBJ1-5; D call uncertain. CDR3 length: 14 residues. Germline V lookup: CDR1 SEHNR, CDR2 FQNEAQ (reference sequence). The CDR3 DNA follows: TGTGCCAGAAGCTTGAACAGCGTCAATCAGCCCCAGCATTTT. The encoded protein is CARSLNSVNQPQHF.

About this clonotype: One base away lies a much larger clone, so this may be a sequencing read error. CDR3 loop: CASSLARINTKYF. The DNA for the CDR3 is TGTGCCAGCAGTTTAGCGCGTATCAATACGAAGTATTTT. This sequence joins TRBV12-3 or TRBV12-4 and TRBJ2-3; no firm D call. This CDR3 is built from 13 residues.

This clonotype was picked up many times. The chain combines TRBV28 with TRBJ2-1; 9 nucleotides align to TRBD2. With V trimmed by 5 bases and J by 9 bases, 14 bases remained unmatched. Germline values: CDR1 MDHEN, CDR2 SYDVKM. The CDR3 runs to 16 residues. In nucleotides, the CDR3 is TGTGCCAGCAGTCTTGCTTGGGCGGGAGGGCCTAGTGAGCAGTTCTTC. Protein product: CASSLAWAGGPSEQFF.

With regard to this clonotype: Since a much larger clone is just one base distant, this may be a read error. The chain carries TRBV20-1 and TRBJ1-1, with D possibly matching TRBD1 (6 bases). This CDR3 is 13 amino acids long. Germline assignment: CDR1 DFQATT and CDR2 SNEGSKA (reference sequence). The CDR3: CSASMGLPSGAVF. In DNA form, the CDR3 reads TGCAGTGCTTCAATGGGACTTCCGTCGGGGGCGGTATTT.

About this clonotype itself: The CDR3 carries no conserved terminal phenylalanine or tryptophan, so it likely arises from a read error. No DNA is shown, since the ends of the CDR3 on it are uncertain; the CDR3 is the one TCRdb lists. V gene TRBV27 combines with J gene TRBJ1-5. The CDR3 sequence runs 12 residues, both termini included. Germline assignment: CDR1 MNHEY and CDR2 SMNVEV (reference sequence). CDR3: CASSFLDQPQNL.

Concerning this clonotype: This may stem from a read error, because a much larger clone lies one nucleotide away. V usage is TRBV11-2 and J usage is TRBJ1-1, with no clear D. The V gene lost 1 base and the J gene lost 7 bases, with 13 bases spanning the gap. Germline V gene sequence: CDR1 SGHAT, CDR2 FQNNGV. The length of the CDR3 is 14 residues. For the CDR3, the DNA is TGTGCCAGCAGCTTAGTGCTACGGGCTGGTGAAGCTTTCTTT. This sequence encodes CASSLVLRAGEAFF.

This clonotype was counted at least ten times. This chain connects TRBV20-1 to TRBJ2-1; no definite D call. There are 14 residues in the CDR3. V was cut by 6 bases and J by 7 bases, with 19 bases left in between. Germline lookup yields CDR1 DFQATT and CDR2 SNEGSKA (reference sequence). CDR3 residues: CSAIPVLTQNEQFF. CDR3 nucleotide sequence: TGCAGTGCGATTCCTGTCCTCACTCAAAATGAGCAGTTCTTC.

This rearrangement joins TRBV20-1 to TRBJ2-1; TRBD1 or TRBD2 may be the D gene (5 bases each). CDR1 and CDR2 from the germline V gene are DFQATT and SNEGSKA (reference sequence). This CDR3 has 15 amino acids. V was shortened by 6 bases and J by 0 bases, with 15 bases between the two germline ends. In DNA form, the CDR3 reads TGCAGTGCCTCTCCCAGAGGGGTCTCCTACAATGAGCAGTTCTTC. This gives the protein CSASPRGVSYNEQFF.

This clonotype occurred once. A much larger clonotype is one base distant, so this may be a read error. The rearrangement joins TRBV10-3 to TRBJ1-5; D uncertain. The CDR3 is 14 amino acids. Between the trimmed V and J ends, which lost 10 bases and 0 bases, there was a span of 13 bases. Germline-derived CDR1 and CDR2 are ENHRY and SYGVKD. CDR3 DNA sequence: TGTGCCACCTGGGTGGCAGTTAGCAATCAGCCCCAGCATTTT. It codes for CATWVAVSNQPQHF.

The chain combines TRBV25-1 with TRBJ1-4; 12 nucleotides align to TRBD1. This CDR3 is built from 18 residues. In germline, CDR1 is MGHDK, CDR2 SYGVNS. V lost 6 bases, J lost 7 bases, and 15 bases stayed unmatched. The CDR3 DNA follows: TGTGCCAGCAGCCCAAATTCTCCGGGACAGGGGGCAGGTGAAAAACTGTTTTTT. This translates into CASSPNSPGQGAGEKLFF.

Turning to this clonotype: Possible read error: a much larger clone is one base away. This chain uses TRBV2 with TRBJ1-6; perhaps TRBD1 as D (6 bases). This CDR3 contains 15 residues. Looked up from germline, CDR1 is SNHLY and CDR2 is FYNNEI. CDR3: CASSVGQPYNSPLNF. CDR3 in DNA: TGTGCCAGCAGCGTTGGACAGCCATATAATTCACCCCTCAACTTT.

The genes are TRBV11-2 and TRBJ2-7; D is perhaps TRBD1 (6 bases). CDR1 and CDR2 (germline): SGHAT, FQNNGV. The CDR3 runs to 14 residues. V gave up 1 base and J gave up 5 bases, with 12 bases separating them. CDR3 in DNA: TGTGCCAGCAGCTTAGCATTTGGGGGCCACGAGCAGTACTTC. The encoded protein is CASSLAFGGHEQYF.

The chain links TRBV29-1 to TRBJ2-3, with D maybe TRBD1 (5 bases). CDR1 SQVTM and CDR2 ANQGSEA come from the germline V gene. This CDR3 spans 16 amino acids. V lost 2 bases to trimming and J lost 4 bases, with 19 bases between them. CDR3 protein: CSVERGTVSGPDTQYF. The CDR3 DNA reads TGCAGCGTTGAAAGGGGCACGGTATCTGGCCCAGATACGCAGTATTTT.

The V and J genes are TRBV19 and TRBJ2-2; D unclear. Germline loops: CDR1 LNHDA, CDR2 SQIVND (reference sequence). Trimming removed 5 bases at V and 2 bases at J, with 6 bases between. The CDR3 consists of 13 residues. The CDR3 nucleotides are TGTGCCAGTAGTTCTTTAAACACCGGGGAGCTGTTTTTT. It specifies CASSSLNTGELFF. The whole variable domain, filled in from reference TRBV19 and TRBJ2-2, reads DGGITQSPKYLFRKEGQNVTLSCEQNLNHDAMYWYRQDPGQGLRLIYYSQIVNDFQKGDIAEGYSVSREKKESFPLTVTSAQKNPTAFYLCASSSLNTGELFFGEGSRLTVL.